This paragraph reports one T cell receptor (beta chain). The sample comes from a study of blood T cell repertoires in COVID-19. Assay used: immunoSEQ multiplex PCR; TCRdb lists only in-frame clones, some missing. The table shows more than 100,000 clones, with roughly 90% occurring only once. The V and J ends lost 6 bases and 9 bases, in that order; junction bases with no gene match: 8. CDR1 is LGHNT and CDR2 is FRNRAP in the germline V gene. The CDR3 length is 14 residues. This rearrangement joins TRBV12-5 to TRBJ2-3, with TRBD2 matching over 11 bases. The sequence was obtained from a woman aged 55-70 years with acute or convalescent COVID-19. Sequenced sample: peripheral blood. The chain's CDR3 is CASGTSGIRQTQYF. The DNA for the CDR3 is TGTGCTAGTGGGACTAGCGGGATAAGGCAAACGCAGTATTTT. The full variable domain, its missing parts supplied by reference TRBV12-5 and TRBJ2-3, is DARVTQTPRHKVTEMGQEVTMRCQPILGHNTVFWYRQTMMQGLELLAYFRNRAPLDDSGMPKDRFSAEMPDATLATLKIQPSEPRDSAVYFCASGTSGIRQTQYFGPGTRLTVL.